Sequencing of this TCR beta chain was carried out in a study of shared clonotypes between healthy human individuals. Turning to the study itself: Aged 18 to 49, the donors were a couple of women and a few men.

In the authors' methods: Filtering differed since immunoSEQ provided only junctions, with no quality scores. Using immunoSEQ multiplex PCR, the repertoire was profiled, and TCRdb retains in-frame clones only, with some absent. V and J calls and clone size are as listed in that table; D and trimming were resolved from the DNA. The sample lists about 450,000 clones, 65% to 80% occurring once. The germline V gene encodes CDR1 SQVTM and CDR2 ANQGSEA. Trimming pared 4 bases from V and 5 bases from J, leaving 12 bases between. This CDR3 region has 13 residues. The source of this sequence is a middle-aged woman in good health. Some clones in this sample may be carry-over from other donors' samples. V and J are TRBV29-1 and TRBJ2-1; no reliable D call. Sequencing used PBMCs. As DNA, the CDR3 is TGCAGCGTTGCTGTGCAAACGAACAATGAGCAGTTCTTC. This codes for CSVAVQTNNEQFF.